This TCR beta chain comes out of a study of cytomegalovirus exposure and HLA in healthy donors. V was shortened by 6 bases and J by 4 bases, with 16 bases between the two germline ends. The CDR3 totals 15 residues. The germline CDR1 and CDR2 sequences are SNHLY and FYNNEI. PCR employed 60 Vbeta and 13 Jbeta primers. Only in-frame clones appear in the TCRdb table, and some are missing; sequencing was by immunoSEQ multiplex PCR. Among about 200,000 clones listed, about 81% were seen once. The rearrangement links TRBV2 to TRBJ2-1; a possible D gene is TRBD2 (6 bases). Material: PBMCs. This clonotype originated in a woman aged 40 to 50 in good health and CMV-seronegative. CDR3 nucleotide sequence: TGTGCCAGCAGCCAAGGGACTGCCTCGTACAATGAGCAGTTCTTC. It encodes CASSQGTASYNEQFF.